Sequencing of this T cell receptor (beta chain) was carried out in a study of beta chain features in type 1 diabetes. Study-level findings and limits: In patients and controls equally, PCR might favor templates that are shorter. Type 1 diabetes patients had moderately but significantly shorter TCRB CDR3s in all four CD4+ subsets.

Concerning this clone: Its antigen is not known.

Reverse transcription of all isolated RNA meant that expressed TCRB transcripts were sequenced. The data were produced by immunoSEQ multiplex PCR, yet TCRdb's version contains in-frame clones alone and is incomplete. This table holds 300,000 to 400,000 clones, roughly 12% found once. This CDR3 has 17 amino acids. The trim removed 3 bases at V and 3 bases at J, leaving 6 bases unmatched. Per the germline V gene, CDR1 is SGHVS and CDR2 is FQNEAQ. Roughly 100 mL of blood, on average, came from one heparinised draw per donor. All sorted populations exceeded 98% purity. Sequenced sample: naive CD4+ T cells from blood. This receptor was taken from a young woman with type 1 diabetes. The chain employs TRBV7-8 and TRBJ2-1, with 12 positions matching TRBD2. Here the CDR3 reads CASSFNLAGGLYNEQFF. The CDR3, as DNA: TGTGCCAGCAGCTTTAACCTAGCGGGAGGGCTCTACAATGAGCAGTTCTTC.